One sample yielded the 6 T cell receptor beta chains listed below, sequenced in a study of OX40 agonist ivuxolimab in advanced cancers. TCRdb's table, derived via immunoSEQ multiplex PCR, lists solely in-frame clones and lacks some. This table holds about 84,000 clones, over 80% found once. The sequenced sample was CD4+ or CD8+ T cells sorted from blood, obtained in a trial of the OX40 agonist ivuxolimab. All receptors come from an adult with an advanced solid tumor such as melanoma, head and neck, liver or kidney cancer.

This chain uses TRBV11-3 with TRBJ2-5; D is unresolved. In germline, CDR1 is SGHNT, CDR2 YENEEA. Trimming left V 8 bases short and J 5 bases short, with 15 bases between. CDR3 size: 13 residues. The CDR3 region is CASGIQFLETQYF. CDR3 in DNA: TGTGCCAGCGGTATCCAATTTCTGGAGACCCAGTACTTC.

The chain uses TRBV30 and TRBJ1-2, with 9 bases lining up with TRBD1. Germline CDR1 is GTSNPN and CDR2 is SVGIG (reference sequence). There are 15 residues in the CDR3. V lost 1 base, J lost 5 bases, and 8 bases stayed unmatched. CDR3 protein: CAWSEHRGRGYGYTF. For the CDR3, the DNA is TGTGCCTGGAGTGAACACAGGGGGCGCGGGTATGGCTACACCTTC.

The genes are TRBV5-6 and TRBJ2-7, with D possibly TRBD2 on 5 matching bases. The V gene lost 0 bases and the J gene lost 2 bases, with 12 bases spanning the gap. CDR3 size: 15 residues. CDR1 is SGHDT and CDR2 is YYEEEE in the germline V gene. The CDR3, as DNA: TGTGCCAGCAGCTTGGCCCCGGGATCTCCCTACGAGCAGTACTTC. This gives the protein CASSLAPGSPYEQYF. The full variable domain, its missing parts supplied by reference TRBV5-6 and TRBJ2-7, is DAGVTQSPTHLIKTRGQQVTLRCSPKSGHDTVSWYQQALGQGPQFIFQYYEEEERQRGNFPDRFSGHQFPNYSSELNVNALLLGDSALYLCASSLAPGSPYEQYFGPGTRLTVT.

This chain links TRBV28 with TRBJ2-2; 9 bases agree with TRBD1. Germline CDR1 reads MDHEN; CDR2 reads SYDVKM. V shed 1 base and J 4 bases; nucleotides not matched to a gene: 4. The CDR3 is 16 amino acids. CDR3 sequence reads: CASSLLTGGITGELFF. Here the CDR3 DNA reads TGTGCCAGCAGTTTATTGACAGGGGGGATCACCGGGGAGCTGTTTTTT. Together with reference TRBV28 and TRBJ2-2, the CDR3 gives the full variable domain: DVKVTQSSRYLVKRTGEKVFLECVQDMDHENMFWYRQDPGLGLRLIYFSYDVKMKEKGDIPEGYSVSREKKERFSLILESASTNQTSMYLCASSLLTGGITGELFFGEGSRLTVL.

The chain employs TRBV6-5 and TRBJ2-7; D perhaps matches TRBD2 (6 bases). The germline V and J ends were trimmed by 9 bases and 2 bases, with 14 bases remaining between them. The CDR3 consists of 13 residues. Germline values: CDR1 MNHEY, CDR2 SVGAGI. CDR3 amino acids: CASRGLPPYEQYF. CDR3 nucleotides: TGTGCCAGTAGGGGACTTCCCCCCTACGAGCAGTACTTC.

The gene calls are TRBV19 and TRBJ2-4; 8 bases align to TRBD2. CDR1 is LNHDA and CDR2 is SQIVND in the germline V gene (reference sequence). This CDR3 region has 15 residues. The V gene end was trimmed by 6 bases and the J gene end by 1 base; junction bases not matched to a gene: 5. CDR3 DNA: TGTGCCAGTAGCCCTCGGGAGGGCGCCAAAAACATTCAGTACTTC. Its protein product is CASSPREGAKNIQYF.